Below are 18 T cell receptor beta chains sequenced from a single sample in a study of blood T cell repertoires in COVID-19. Some clones are missing from TCRdb's copy, which holds only in-frame ones; the method was immunoSEQ multiplex PCR. The sample gives 150,000 to 200,000 clones, about 89% of which show up once; about 1.9% is in the top ten. Sequencing was carried out using peripheral blood. These receptors all come from a man in his late teens or twenties who had recovered from COVID-19.

The CDR3 loop reads CASSQVDYTRGTDTQYF. As DNA, the CDR3 is TGTGCCAGCAGCCAAGTAGATTATACACGGGGCACAGATACGCAGTATTTT. The J gene is TRBJ2-3, the V gene TRBV14; D call uncertain. The germline gives CDR1 SGHDN, CDR2 FVKESK. The V end was cut by 1 base, the J end by 1 base, with 15 bases between. The CDR3 contains 17 residues.

In its sample, this clone was seen once. The CDR3 sequence: CASSSSGTSGGDEQFF. DNA for the CDR3: TGCGCCAGCAGCTCGTCCGGGACTAGCGGCGGGGATGAGCAGTTCTTC. The V and J genes are TRBV5-1 and TRBJ2-1; 11 nucleotides agree with TRBD2. J gave up 8 bases and V 3 bases, and 10 bases lay outside the gene matches. CDR1 is SGHRS, CDR2 YFSETQ, per germline. This CDR3 is built from 16 residues.

This chain links TRBV9 with TRBJ1-3, with D unresolved. The V end lost 0 bases, the J end lost 5 bases, and 18 bases lay between the germline ends. Germline CDR1 is SGDLS and CDR2 is YYNGEE. The CDR3 is 17 residues long. Here the CDR3 reads CASSVDPQAAVRNTIYF. DNA for the CDR3: TGTGCCAGCAGCGTAGATCCGCAGGCTGCCGTCCGAAACACCATATATTTT.

This clone showed up just once. The gene calls are TRBV7-3 and TRBJ1-5; 7 positions agree with TRBD1. This CDR3 is 14 amino acids long. The germline V gene encodes CDR1 SGHTA and CDR2 FQGTGA. V lost 5 bases and J lost 7; bases outside the gene matches: 8. The CDR3 nucleotides are TGTGCCAGCAGCCCCGACAGGGAGATCCAGCCCCAGCATTTT. Protein product: CASSPDREIQPQHF.

The rearrangement joins TRBV13 to TRBJ2-7; D might be TRBD2 (5 bases). Trimming removed 6 bases from V and 0 bases from J, with 9 bases in between. CDR1 and CDR2 (germline): PRHDT, FYEKMQ (reference sequence). This CDR3 is built from 13 residues. CDR3 in amino acids: CASSSGDSYEQYF. The CDR3 bases are TGTGCCAGCAGTTCCGGGGACTCCTACGAGCAGTACTTC.

This chain connects TRBV6-5 to TRBJ1-4; D is unresolved. The ends were cut back, 6 bases at V and 6 bases at J, with 17 bases in the middle. This CDR3 is 15 amino acids long. Germline V gives CDR1 MNHEY, CDR2 SVGAGI. The CDR3 region has the DNA TGTGCCAGCAGCCCAGTTGGAGGGATGGATGAAAAACTGTTTTTT. Amino acid sequence: CASSPVGGMDEKLFF.

The V gene is TRBV29-1, the J gene TRBJ2-3, with D perhaps TRBD2 (6 bases). CDR3 length: 12 residues. Deletions cut 7 bases from V and 0 bases from J, with 8 bases between. Germline CDR1 reads SQVTM; CDR2 reads ANQGSEA. The CDR3 DNA reads TGCAGCGCCAGCGGGAGCACAGATACGCAGTATTTT. Its translation: CSASGSTDTQYF.

J is TRBJ2-4 and V is TRBV4-1; 9 bases align to TRBD1. Germline-derived CDR1 and CDR2 are MGHRA and YSYEKL. The length of the CDR3 is 13 residues. Losses at the gene ends were 3 bases for V and 6 bases for J; bases not matched to a gene: 0. CDR3 DNA sequence: TGCGCCAGCAGCCAGGGACAGGGAAACATTCAGTACTTC. Translation gives CASSQGQGNIQYF.

This clone was detected a few times. This chain uses TRBV11-2 with TRBJ2-5; 8 nucleotides line up with TRBD2. Germline loops: CDR1 SGHAT, CDR2 FQNNGV. The trim removed 4 bases at V and 5 bases at J, leaving 6 bases unmatched. The CDR3 length is 14 residues. CDR3 sequence (DNA): TGTGCCAGCAGCTCAGCGGGAGTGGGCGAGACCCAGTACTTC. It specifies CASSSAGVGETQYF.

This sequence joins TRBV5-1 and TRBJ2-5; 8 nucleotides match TRBD2. The germline gives CDR1 SGHRS, CDR2 YFSETQ. The V segment lost 3 bases and the J segment 2 bases; nucleotides outside the gene matches: 3. The CDR3 has 14 amino acids. This CDR3 reads CASSYTSGQETQYF. The CDR3 DNA sequence: TGCGCCAGCAGCTATACTAGCGGACAAGAGACCCAGTACTTC. Filled out from reference TRBV5-1 and TRBJ2-5, the complete variable domain reads KAGVTQTPRYLIKTRGQQVTLSCSPISGHRSVSWYQQTPGQGLQFLFEYFSETQRNKGNFPGRFSGRQFSNSRSEMNVSTLELGDSALYLCASSYTSGQETQYFGPGTRLLVL.

The chain is built from TRBV30 and TRBJ2-1, with 12 bases aligning to TRBD2. Germline lookup yields CDR1 GTSNPN and CDR2 SVGIG (reference sequence). The CDR3 is 17 amino acids. The V and J ends lost 0 bases and 8 bases, in that order; junction bases with no gene match: 11. CDR3 region: CAWSVWGRLAGVDEQFF. CDR3 in DNA: TGTGCCTGGAGTGTATGGGGTCGACTAGCGGGAGTCGATGAGCAGTTCTTC.

This chain joins TRBV3-1 (or the pseudogene TRBV3-2) and TRBJ2-3; the D gene is possibly TRBD2 (6 bases). This CDR3 spans 14 amino acids. V gave up 1 base and J gave up 1 base, with 6 bases separating them. Germline CDR1 LGHDT, CDR2 YNNKEL (reference sequence). This CDR3 reads CASSQAGGTDTQYF. The CDR3 DNA sequence: TGTGCCAGCAGCCAAGCGGGGGGCACAGATACGCAGTATTTT.

This chain links TRBV10-3 with TRBJ2-3, with TRBD2 matching over 10 bases. CDR1 is ENHRY, CDR2 SYGVKD, per germline. CDR3 length: 14 residues. J gave up 5 bases and V 4 bases, and 3 bases lay outside the gene matches. CDR3: CAISGTSGRDTQYF. In DNA, the CDR3 is TGTGCCATCAGTGGGACTAGCGGAAGAGATACGCAGTATTTT.

The chain couples TRBV7-9 to TRBJ1-3, with 7 bases aligning to TRBD1. The CDR3 sequence is 17 residues long. Germline V gene sequence: CDR1 SEHNR, CDR2 FQNEAQ (reference sequence). V dropped 4 bases and J dropped 0; count of bases not matched to a gene: 9. In nucleotides, the CDR3 is TGTGCCAGCAGCTCCCTGAGGGGGCCGGTCTCTGGAAACACCATATATTTT. Translation gives CASSSLRGPVSGNTIYF.

The chain combines TRBV3-1 (or the pseudogene TRBV3-2) with TRBJ1-1, with a weak D call TRBD1 (6 bases). This CDR3 has 15 amino acids. The germline V gene encodes CDR1 LGHDT and CDR2 YNNKEL (reference sequence). The ends were cut back, 4 bases at V and 5 bases at J, with 17 bases in the middle. The CDR3 DNA reads TGTGCCAGCAGCCTGCGACAGGACCTCATTACTGAAGCTTTCTTT. This gives the protein CASSLRQDLITEAFF.

J is TRBJ1-5 and V is TRBV19, with D perhaps matching TRBD1 (5 bases). Germline V CDR1 and CDR2: LNHDA, SQIVND (reference sequence). V was pared by 1 base and J by 4 bases, with 8 bases between. The CDR3 runs to 14 residues. The CDR3 region has the DNA TGTGCCAGTAGTATAGCGGGGACTAATCAGCCCCAGCATTTT. Its protein product is CASSIAGTNQPQHF.

V gene TRBV4-3 combines with J gene TRBJ2-3, with D maybe TRBD2 (6 bases). CDR3 length equals 14 residues. V lost 3 bases, J lost 2 bases, and 9 bases lay in between. The germline V gene encodes CDR1 LGHNA and CDR2 YSLEER. The CDR3 protein is CASSHGGYTDTQYF. Here the CDR3 DNA reads TGCGCCAGCAGCCACGGGGGTTACACAGATACGCAGTATTTT.

The rearrangement uses TRBV9 and TRBJ1-3; no clear D gene. Trimming pared 0 bases from V and 0 bases from J, leaving 13 bases between. Germline V gene sequence: CDR1 SGDLS, CDR2 YYNGEE. CDR3 length: 17 residues. Written as DNA, the CDR3 is TGTGCCAGCAGCGTAGACTTGGGAGACGACTCTGGAAACACCATATATTTT. It yields the protein CASSVDLGDDSGNTIYF.